This T cell receptor (beta chain) stems from a study of blood T cell repertoires in COVID-19. The overall study: COVID-19 samples collected from the United States, Italy and Spain covered acute and convalescent phases. The cDNA or gDNA used as material had been derived from T cells, B-cell-depleted T cells, or PBMCs.

The authors' processing: Amplification with reference gene primers provided the estimates of nucleated cell counts. The repertoire was sequenced with immunoSEQ multiplex PCR; TCRdb's copy has only in-frame clones and lacks some. V and J calls plus clone size are reproduced from that table; the DNA served to infer D and trimming. Of tens of thousands of clones listed, around 86% are singletons. Germline values: CDR1 KGHDR, CDR2 SFDVKD. V lost 1 base and J 6 bases, leaving 3 bases between the germline ends. There are 12 residues in the CDR3. This clone has only one observation. The sequence was collected from a man aged 35-49 years with acute or convalescent COVID-19. The sequenced material came from peripheral blood. The V and J genes are TRBV24-1 and TRBJ1-3; the D is unclear. CDR3 sequence reads: CATSDFQNTIYF. The CDR3 DNA reads TGTGCCACCAGTGATTTTCAAAACACCATATATTTT.